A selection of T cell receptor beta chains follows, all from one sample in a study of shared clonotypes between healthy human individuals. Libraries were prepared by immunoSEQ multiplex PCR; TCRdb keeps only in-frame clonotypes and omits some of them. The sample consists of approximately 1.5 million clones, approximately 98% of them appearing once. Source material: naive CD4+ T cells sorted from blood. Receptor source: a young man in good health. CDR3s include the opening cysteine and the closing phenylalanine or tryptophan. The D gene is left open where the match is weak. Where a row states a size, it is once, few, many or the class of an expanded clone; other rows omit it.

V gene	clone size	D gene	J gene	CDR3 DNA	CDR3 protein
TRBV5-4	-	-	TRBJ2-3	TGTGCCAGCAACCGAGGCGAGGATACGCAGTATTTT	CASNRGEDTQYF
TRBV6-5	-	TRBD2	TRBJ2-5	TGTGCCAGCAGTTATTTTGCGGGAGGGGTGGAGACCCAGTACTTC	CASSYFAGGVETQYF
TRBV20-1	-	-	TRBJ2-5	TGCAGAAAAAACAGGGAGGACTACTTC	CRKNREDYF
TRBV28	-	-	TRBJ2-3	TGTGCCAGCAGGCCGACAGGAGACACAGATACGCAGTATTTT	CASRPTGDTDTQYF
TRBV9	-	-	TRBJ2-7	TGTGCCAGCAGCCTAGGGGTTTCCTCCTACGAGCAGTACTTC	CASSLGVSSYEQYF
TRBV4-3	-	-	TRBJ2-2	TGCGCCAGCAGCCAAGATGCCGGGGAGCTGTTTTTT	CASSQDAGELFF
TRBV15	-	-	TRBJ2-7	TGTGCCACCAGCAGGCCCTTTAGAGAGCAGTACTTC	CATSRPFREQYF
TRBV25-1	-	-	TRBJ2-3	TGTGCCAGCAGTGAATGGGGGCTAGATACGCAGTATTTT	CASSEWGLDTQYF
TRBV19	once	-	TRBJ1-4	TGTGCCAGTACACCCGGAGGCAAGAGGAATGAAAAACTGTTTTTT	CASTPGGKRNEKLFF
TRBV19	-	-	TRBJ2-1	TGTGCCAGTAGTATACTTAACAATGAGCAGTTCTTC	CASSILNNEQFF
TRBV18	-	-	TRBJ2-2	TGTGCCAGCGTAGAGGGAGTAAACACCGGGGAGCTGTTTTTT	CASVEGVNTGELFF
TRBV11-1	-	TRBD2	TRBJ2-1	TGTGCCAGCAGCGTCGAGGGACTACACAATGAGCAGTTCTTC	CASSVEGLHNEQFF
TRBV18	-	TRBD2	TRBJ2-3	TGTGCCAGCTCGCCGGGACTAGCGGGAACAGATACGCAGTATTTT	CASSPGLAGTDTQYF
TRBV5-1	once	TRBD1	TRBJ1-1	TGCGCCAGCAGCACCCGGACAGGCCCCACTGAAGCTTTCTTT	CASSTRTGPTEAFF
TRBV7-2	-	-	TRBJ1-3	TGTGCCAGCAGCCCAGGTGGGACATTCTCTGGAAACACCATATATTTT	CASSPGGTFSGNTIYF
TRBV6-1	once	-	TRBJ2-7	TGTGCCAGCACTGGAAGCTACGAGCAGTACTTC	CASTGSYEQYF
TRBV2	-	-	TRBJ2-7	TGTGCCAGCAGTTCTTACTACGAGCAGTACTTC	CASSSYYEQYF
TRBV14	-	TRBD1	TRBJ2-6	TGTGCCAGCAGCCGGGACAGGGGCTCTGGGGCCAACGTCCTGACTTTC	CASSRDRGSGANVLTF
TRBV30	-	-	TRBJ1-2	TGTGCCTGGAGTCCCAGGAGTAACTATGGCTACACCTTC	CAWSPRSNYGYTF
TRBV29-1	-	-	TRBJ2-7	TGCAGCGTGGTACTGAGCTACGAGCAGTACTTC	CSVVLSYEQYF
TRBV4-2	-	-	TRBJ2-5	TGTGCCAGCAGCCCAAGTGGGAGAGTGGGGGAGACCCAGTACTTC	CASSPSGRVGETQYF
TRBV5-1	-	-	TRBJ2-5	TGCGCCAGCAGCCAAGGCCCGGGGGAACGGACCCAGTACTTC	CASSQGPGERTQYF
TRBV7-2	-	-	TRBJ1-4	TGTGCCAGCAGCTCGGCTGCAACTAATGAAAAACTGTTTTTT	CASSSAATNEKLFF
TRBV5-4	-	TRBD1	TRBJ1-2	TGTGCCAGCAGCTTGGGCCAGGGGGCCTCTAACTATGGCTACACCTTC	CASSLGQGASNYGYTF
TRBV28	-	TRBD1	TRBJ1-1	TGTGCCAGCAGTTTTATACAGGGGGCGGTCTCTGAAGCTTTCTTT	CASSFIQGAVSEAFF
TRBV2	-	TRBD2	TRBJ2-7	TGTGCCAGTGGACTAGCGGGAACCTACGAGCAGTACTTC	CASGLAGTYEQYF
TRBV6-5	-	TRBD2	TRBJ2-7	TGTGCCAGCAGTTATAAACTAGCGGGAGGGGGGTACGAGCAGTACTTC	CASSYKLAGGGYEQYF
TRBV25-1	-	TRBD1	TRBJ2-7	TGTGCCAGCAGTGAAGGACAGGTTAATGGCGAGCAGTACTTC	CASSEGQVNGEQYF
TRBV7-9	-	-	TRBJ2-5	TGTGCCAGCAGCTTAGGGGGGAAAGAGACCCAGTACTTC	CASSLGGKETQYF
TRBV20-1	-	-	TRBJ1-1	TGCAGTGCTAGCGCCGGCTCTGAAGCTTTCTTT	CSASAGSEAFF
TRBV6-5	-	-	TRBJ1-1	TGTGCCAGCAGTAAAGCTATAAGGGTGGTGGAAGCTTTCTTT	CASSKAIRVVEAFF
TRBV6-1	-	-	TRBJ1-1	TGTGCCAGCAGTGAAGAGTACAAGGAAGCTTTCTTT	CASSEEYKEAFF
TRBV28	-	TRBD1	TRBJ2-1	TGTGCCAGCAGGACAGGGGGGGTTTACAATGAGCAGTTCTTC	CASRTGGVYNEQFF
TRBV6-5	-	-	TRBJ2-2	TGTGCCAGCACTAGGTCCTTTAACACCGGGGAGCTGTTTTTT	CASTRSFNTGELFF
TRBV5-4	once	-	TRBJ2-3	TGTGCCAGCAGCTTGAATTCGGACTCCCGCACAGATACGCAGTATTTT	CASSLNSDSRTDTQYF
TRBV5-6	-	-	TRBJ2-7	TGTGCCAGCAGCCACCCACCCGGACAGAGCTCCTACGAGCAGTACTTC	CASSHPPGQSSYEQYF
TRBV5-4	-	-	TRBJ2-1	TGTGCCAGCAGCTTGGAAGGGATTTTCCGGGATGAGCAGTTCTTC	CASSLEGIFRDEQFF
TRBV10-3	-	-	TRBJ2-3	TGTGCCACCTCCGCGACTAGCACAGATACGCAGTATTTT	CATSATSTDTQYF
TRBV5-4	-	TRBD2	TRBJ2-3	TGTGCCAGCAGCTTGGGACTAGCGGGAGGGCCGATTACAGATACGCAGTATTTT	CASSLGLAGGPITDTQYF
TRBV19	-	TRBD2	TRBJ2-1	TGTGCCAGTAGTAGGACTAGCGGGAGCCCCTATGAGCAGTTCTTC	CASSRTSGSPYEQFF
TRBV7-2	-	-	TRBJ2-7	TGTGCCAGCAGCAGGGGACAACCCTACGAGCAGTACTTC	CASSRGQPYEQYF
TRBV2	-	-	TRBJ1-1	TGTGCCAGCAGTGAAGAGGGTTCGGACACTGAAGCTTTCTTT	CASSEEGSDTEAFF
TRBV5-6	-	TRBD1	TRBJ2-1	TGTGCCAGCACCCGGACAGGGACCTACAATGAGCAGTTCTTC	CASTRTGTYNEQFF